This note documents a single T cell receptor beta chain sequence. Its antigen is as yet unknown. The sample is drawn from a study of T cell responses to AZD1222 COVID-19 vaccine. The study, taken as a whole, reports: There were mostly white British donors and more females than males, and clonal diversity was possibly underestimated.

Some clones are missing from TCRdb's copy, which holds only in-frame ones; the method was immunoSEQ multiplex PCR. Here the sample spans 130,000 to 150,000 clones, around 90% being singletons. The CDR3 spans 16 residues. The ends lost 6 bases at V and 4 bases at J; junction bases unmatched: 9. Germline values: CDR1 SGHRS, CDR2 YFSETQ. The source was peripheral blood, collected 28 days after the second AZD1222 dose. The TCR comes from an adult who received the AZD1222 COVID-19 vaccine. The V gene is TRBV5-1, the J gene TRBJ2-1; 11 bases are shared with TRBD1. The CDR3 DNA follows: TGCGCCAGCACCGAAAGGGGACAGGGGGGATACAATGAGCAGTTCTTC. Protein product: CASTERGQGGYNEQFF.